These T cell receptor beta chains were read from a single sample in a study of OX40 agonist ivuxolimab in advanced cancers. TCRdb's copy holds only in-frame clones and misses some; the assay was immunoSEQ multiplex PCR. The data show more than 25,000 clones, with more than 75% seen just once and around 15% held by the top ten. This specimen consisted of CD4+ or CD8+ T cells sorted from blood, obtained in a trial of the OX40 agonist ivuxolimab. The source of these receptors is an adult with an advanced solid tumor such as melanoma, head and neck, liver or kidney cancer. The CDR3 runs from the conserved cysteine through the conserved F or W. A D gene is named only where the DNA matches it firmly. Size is omitted from some rows. Given values are once, few, many or a class for expanded clones.

J gene | V gene | D gene | clone size | CDR3 DNA | CDR3 protein
TRBJ2-5 | TRBV19 | NA | medium-sized | TGTGCCAGTAGTATAGCTTCAGGATGGGAGACCCAGTACTTC | CASSIASGWETQYF
TRBJ2-7 | TRBV5-1 | NA | NA | TGCGCCAGCAGCTTGGTGCGGGAGCAGGGGGGCGAGCAGTACTTC | CASSLVREQGGEQYF
TRBJ2-2 | TRBV9 | NA | NA | TGTGCCAGCAGCGTAAGGACCGGGGAGCTGTTTTTT | CASSVRTGELFF
TRBJ2-6 | TRBV28 | NA | NA | TGTGCCACCAAGTTGACGGTTATGATAGGGTCTGCTGGGGCCAACGTCCTGACTTTC | CATKLTVMIGSAGANVLTF
TRBJ2-3 | TRBV9 | TRBD1 | NA | TGTGCCAGCAGCGTACCCCGGACAGGGCCGCACACAGATACGCAGTATTTT | CASSVPRTGPHTDTQYF
TRBJ2-7 | TRBV5-1 | NA | few | TGCGCCAGAAAATCCTACGAGCAGTACTTC | CARKSYEQYF
TRBJ2-2 | TRBV27 | TRBD2 | NA | TGTGCCAGCAGTCGCCCCAGCGGGAGGTCCCACACCGGGGAGCTGTTTTTT | CASSRPSGRSHTGELFF
TRBJ1-5 | TRBV5-1 | TRBD1 | NA | TGCGCCAGCAGCGTCACCGGGACAGGGTACTTCAATAGCAATCAGCCCCAGCATTTT | CASSVTGTGYFNSNQPQHF
TRBJ1-5 | TRBV7-2 | NA | NA | TGTGCCAGCAGCTGGGGACTCGGGAATCAGCCCCAGCATTTT | CASSWGLGNQPQHF
TRBJ2-3 | TRBV5-1 | TRBD1 | once | TGCGCCAGCAGCTCGGACAGGGAGACCACAGATACGCAGTATTTT | CASSSDRETTDTQYF
TRBJ1-4 | TRBV28 | TRBD1 | NA | TGTGCCAGCAGTTTAGTGGCAGGGGGGTTTGGGGAAAAACTGTTTTTT | CASSLVAGGFGEKLFF
TRBJ2-1 | TRBV7-3 | NA | NA | TGTGCCAGCAGCTTATCCCCCGGGGCTTCCTACAATGAGCAGTTCTTC | CASSLSPGASYNEQFF
TRBJ1-2 | TRBV7-9 | NA | NA | TGTGCCAGCAGCCCCGGGGCCCACTATGGCTACACCTTC | CASSPGAHYGYTF
TRBJ1-3 | TRBV19 | NA | once | TGTGCCAGTAGTATTCGCGCTGGCTCTGGAAACACCATATATTTT | CASSIRAGSGNTIYF
TRBJ2-5 | TRBV19 | NA | NA | TGTGCCAGTAGCCCTAGGGACGGAAGGGGAGAGACCCAGTACTTC | CASSPRDGRGETQYF
TRBJ2-7 | TRBV7-9 | TRBD1 | NA | TGTGCCAGCAGCCCGACCGGGACAGCATACGAGCAGTACTTC | CASSPTGTAYEQYF
TRBJ2-7 | TRBV27 | TRBD2 | NA | TGTGCCAGCAGACCGGACAGCGGGAGATTTCCCTACGAGCAGTACTTC | CASRPDSGRFPYEQYF
TRBJ1-2 | TRBV9 | NA | medium-sized | TGTGCCAGCAGCGTAGTAGGGGGATATGGCTACACCTTC | CASSVVGGYGYTF
TRBJ2-7 | TRBV6-1 | NA | once | TGTGCCAGCAGACTTGGGGGCTACGAGCAGTACTTC | CASRLGGYEQYF
TRBJ2-3 | TRBV13 | NA | NA | TGTGCCAGCAGTGTAGTGACCTCCACAGATACGCAGTATTTT | CASSVVTSTDTQYF
TRBJ2-1 | TRBV5-1 | NA | NA | TGCGCCAGCAGGGACCCTGTGAATGAGCAGTTCTTC | CASRDPVNEQFF
TRBJ2-3 | TRBV27 | NA | NA | TGTGCCAGCAGTCCTACCGAAGGGGAGTTCACAGATACGCAGTATTTT | CASSPTEGEFTDTQYF
TRBJ2-1 | TRBV11-2 | TRBD1 | NA | TGTGCCAGCAGCTTTCCCCGGACAGGGTGGGGTGAGCAGTTCTTC | CASSFPRTGWGEQFF
TRBJ2-7 | TRBV29-1 | NA | NA | TGCAGCGTTGAAATACCTCGGGGTAGCCCCTACGAGCAGTACTTC | CSVEIPRGSPYEQYF
TRBJ1-1 | TRBV11-1 | NA | NA | TGTGCCAGCACCTTCTCGACAACACTGAATGCTTTCTTT | CASTFSTTLNAFF
TRBJ2-1 | TRBV27 | NA | NA | TGTGCCAGCAGTTTATGGGGCAGGCGATCCCCCTACAATGAGCAGTTCTTC | CASSLWGRRSPYNEQFF
TRBJ2-7 | TRBV6-1 | NA | NA | TGTGCCAGCAGTTACGCCGGGACGCAGTACTTC | CASSYAGTQYF
TRBJ2-3 | TRBV27 | TRBD2 | NA | TGTGCCAGCAGTGTCGGGACTAGCTTTGTCCCAGATACGCAGTATTTT | CASSVGTSFVPDTQYF
TRBJ2-7 | TRBV9 | NA | NA | TGTGCCAGCAGCGTAGTTAGGGACACCCTACCCTACGAGCAGTACTTC | CASSVVRDTLPYEQYF
TRBJ2-1 | TRBV18 | TRBD2 | NA | TGTGCCAGCTCACCACCGGGACTAGCGGGAGGTTCCTACAATGAGCAGTTCTTC | CASSPPGLAGGSYNEQFF
TRBJ2-3 | TRBV7-8 | NA | NA | TGTGCCAGCAGCTTAGTCCCAGATACGCAGTATTTT | CASSLVPDTQYF
TRBJ2-7 | TRBV19 | NA | NA | TGTGCCAGTAGCCCCGGAACAGGGTACGAGCAGTACTTC | CASSPGTGYEQYF
TRBJ1-1 | TRBV2 | NA | NA | TGTGCCAGCAGTACGGGGCCGTTGAACACTGAAGCTTTCTTT | CASSTGPLNTEAFF
TRBJ1-2 | TRBV7-9 | NA | NA | TGTGCCAGCAGCTTAGGGCGGGGTCCTTCAGGCTATGGCTACACCTTC | CASSLGRGPSGYGYTF
TRBJ2-1 | TRBV27 | NA | NA | TGTGCCAGCAGACCGGGACTGACTTACAATGAGCAGTTCTTC | CASRPGLTYNEQFF
TRBJ2-1 | TRBV5-1 | TRBD2 | few | TGCGCCAGCAGCCCGGACTCTAGCGGGAATTACAATGAGCAGTTCTTC | CASSPDSSGNYNEQFF
TRBJ2-1 | TRBV6-7 | TRBD2 | NA | TGTGCCAGCAGTTCAGGGACTAGCGAGAATGAGCAGTTCTTC | CASSSGTSENEQFF
TRBJ2-2 | TRBV5-6 | TRBD2 | NA | TGTGCCAGCAGCACCCCGGGGGGGCACACCGGGGAGCTGTTTTTT | CASSTPGGHTGELFF
TRBJ1-2 | TRBV28 | NA | NA | TGTGCCAGCACCCTTCGAGACGGGAACTATGGCTACACCTTC | CASTLRDGNYGYTF
TRBJ2-1 | TRBV7-9 | TRBD2 | NA | TGTGCCAGCAGCTTAGCGGATTGGACTAGCGATGAGCAGTTCTTC | CASSLADWTSDEQFF
TRBJ2-3 | TRBV9 | TRBD2 | NA | TGTGCCAGCAGCGTAGAGGGGACTAGCGGAGGGGTAGATACGCAGTATTTT | CASSVEGTSGGVDTQYF
TRBJ2-3 | TRBV6-6 | NA | NA | TGTGCCAGCAGTCCCACCCGGGATACGCAGTATTTT | CASSPTRDTQYF
TRBJ2-7 | TRBV4-1 | NA | NA | TGCGCCAGCAGCCACCAACAGGGACCCTACGAGCAGTACTTC | CASSHQQGPYEQYF
TRBJ2-7 | TRBV19 | NA | NA | TGTGCCAGTAGCAAAAAGGGTAACTACGAGCAGTACTTC | CASSKKGNYEQYF
TRBJ1-4 | TRBV19 | TRBD1 | NA | TGTGCCAGTTTCCAGGGGGCAACTAATGAAAAACTGTTTTTT | CASFQGATNEKLFF
TRBJ2-2 | TRBV9 | NA | NA | TGTGCCAGCAGCGTATTCGGGTTCGCGAACACCGGGGAGCTGTTTTTT | CASSVFGFANTGELFF
TRBJ2-1 | TRBV9 | NA | once | TGTGCCAGCAGCGGGGGGACCAAATACAATGAGCAGTTCTTC | CASSGGTKYNEQFF
TRBJ1-2 | TRBV9 | NA | NA | TGTGCCAGCAGCGTAGCTGCGGGAGGGCATAACTATGGCTACACCTTC | CASSVAAGGHNYGYTF
TRBJ2-1 | TRBV29-1 | TRBD1 | NA | TGCAGCGTTGTCCCAGGGGGCTACAATGAGCAGTTCTTC | CSVVPGGYNEQFF
TRBJ2-7 | TRBV5-1 | NA | NA | TGCGCCAGCAGCTTGGCGCGGGACAACTCCTACGAGCAGTACTTC | CASSLARDNSYEQYF
TRBJ2-7 | TRBV9 | NA | NA | TGTGCCAGCAGCGCTCGGGGGACTGCCAGCTCCTACGAGCAGTACTTC | CASSARGTASSYEQYF
TRBJ2-7 | TRBV29-1 | NA | once | TGCAGCGTTGAGACTGCCGCCTCCTACGAGCAGTACTTC | CSVETAASYEQYF
TRBJ2-7 | TRBV27 | TRBD1 | few | TGTGCCAGCAGTGGACAGGAAAGTGGTTACGAGCAGTACTTC | CASSGQESGYEQYF
TRBJ1-2 | TRBV4-3 | NA | NA | TGCGCCAGCAGCCAAGCGCGGGTGGCGGGGTATGGCTACACCTTC | CASSQARVAGYGYTF
TRBJ1-6 | TRBV27 | TRBD1 | once | TGTGCCAGCACTCCGGGACAGGGGGTCTCACCCCTCCACTTT | CASTPGQGVSPLHF
TRBJ2-7 | TRBV5-1 | NA | once | TGCGCCAGCAGCTGGGGGACTTACTCCTACGAGCAGTACTTC | CASSWGTYSYEQYF
TRBJ1-5 | TRBV28 | NA | NA | TGTGCCAGCAGCCCCCGGAGGGCAGGTAATCAGCCCCAGCATTTT | CASSPRRAGNQPQHF